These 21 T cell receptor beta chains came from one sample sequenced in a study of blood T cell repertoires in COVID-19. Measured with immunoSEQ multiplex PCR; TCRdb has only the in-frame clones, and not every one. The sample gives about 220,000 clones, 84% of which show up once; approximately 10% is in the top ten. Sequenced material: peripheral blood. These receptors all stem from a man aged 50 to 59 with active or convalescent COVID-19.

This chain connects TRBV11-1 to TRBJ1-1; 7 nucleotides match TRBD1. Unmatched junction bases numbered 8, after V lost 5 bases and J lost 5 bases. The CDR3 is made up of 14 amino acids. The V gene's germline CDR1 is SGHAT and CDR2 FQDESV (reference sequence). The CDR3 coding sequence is TGTGCCAGCAGCCCGAAGGGGGCTTTTACTGAAGCTTTCTTT. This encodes CASSPKGAFTEAFF.

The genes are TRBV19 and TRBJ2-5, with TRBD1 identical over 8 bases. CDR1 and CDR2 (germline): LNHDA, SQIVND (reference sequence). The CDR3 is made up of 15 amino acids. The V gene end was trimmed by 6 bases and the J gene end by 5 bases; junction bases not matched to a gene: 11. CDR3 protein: CASRGQVKGEETQYF. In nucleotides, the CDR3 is TGTGCCAGTAGGGGACAGGTTAAGGGAGAGGAGACCCAGTACTTC. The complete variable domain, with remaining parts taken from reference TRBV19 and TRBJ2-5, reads DGGITQSPKYLFRKEGQNVTLSCEQNLNHDAMYWYRQDPGQGLRLIYYSQIVNDFQKGDIAEGYSVSREKKESFPLTVTSAQKNPTAFYLCASRGQVKGEETQYFGPGTRLLVL.

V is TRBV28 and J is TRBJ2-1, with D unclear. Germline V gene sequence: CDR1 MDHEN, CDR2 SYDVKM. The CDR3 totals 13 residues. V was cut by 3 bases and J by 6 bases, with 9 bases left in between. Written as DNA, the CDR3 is TGTGCCAGCAGTTTCGTCACGGGCAATGAGCAGTTCTTC. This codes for CASSFVTGNEQFF.

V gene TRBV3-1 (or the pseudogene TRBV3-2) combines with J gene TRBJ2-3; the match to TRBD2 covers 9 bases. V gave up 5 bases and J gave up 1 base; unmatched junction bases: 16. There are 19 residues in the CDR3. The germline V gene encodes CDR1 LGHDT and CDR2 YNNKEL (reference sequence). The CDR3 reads CASSLGALAGPAGTDTQYF. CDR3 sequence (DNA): TGTGCCAGCAGCTTAGGTGCGCTAGCGGGGCCCGCGGGCACAGATACGCAGTATTTT.

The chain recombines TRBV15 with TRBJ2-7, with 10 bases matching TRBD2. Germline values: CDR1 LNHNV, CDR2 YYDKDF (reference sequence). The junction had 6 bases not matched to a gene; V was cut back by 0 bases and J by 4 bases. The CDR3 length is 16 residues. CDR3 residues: CATSRDLLAGGYEQYF. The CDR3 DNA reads TGTGCCACCAGCAGAGATTTATTAGCGGGAGGATACGAGCAGTACTTC.

The chain's CDR3 is CASSLVGTDYSNQPQHF. For the CDR3, the DNA is TGTGCCAGCAGTTTGGTGGGGACAGACTATAGCAATCAGCCCCAGCATTTT. V usage is TRBV28 and J usage is TRBJ1-5, with 7 bases aligning to TRBD1. Unmatched junction bases numbered 8, after V lost 3 bases and J lost 0 bases. Germline CDR1 and CDR2: MDHEN and SYDVKM. This CDR3 is built from 17 residues. The full variable domain, in which reference TRBV28 and TRBJ1-5 provide the parts outside the CDR3, is DVKVTQSSRYLVKRTGEKVFLECVQDMDHENMFWYRQDPGLGLRLIYFSYDVKMKEKGDIPEGYSVSREKKERFSLILESASTNQTSMYLCASSLVGTDYSNQPQHFGDGTRLSIL.

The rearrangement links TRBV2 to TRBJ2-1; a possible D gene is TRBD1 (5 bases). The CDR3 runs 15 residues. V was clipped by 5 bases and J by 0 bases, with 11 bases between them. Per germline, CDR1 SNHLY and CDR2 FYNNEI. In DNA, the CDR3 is TGTGCCAGCAGTTCCCAGGACACCTCCTACAATGAGCAGTTCTTC. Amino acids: CASSSQDTSYNEQFF.

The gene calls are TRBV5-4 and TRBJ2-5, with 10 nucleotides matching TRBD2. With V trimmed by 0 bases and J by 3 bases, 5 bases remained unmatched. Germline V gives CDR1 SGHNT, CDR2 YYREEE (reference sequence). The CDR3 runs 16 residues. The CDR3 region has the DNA TGTGCCAGCAGCTTGGCAGTAGCGGGAGGTGAAGAGACCCAGTACTTC. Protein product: CASSLAVAGGEETQYF.

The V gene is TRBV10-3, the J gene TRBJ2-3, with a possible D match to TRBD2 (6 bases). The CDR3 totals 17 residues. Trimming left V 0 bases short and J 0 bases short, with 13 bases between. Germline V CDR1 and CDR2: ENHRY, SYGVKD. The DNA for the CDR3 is TGTGCCATCAGTGAGTCAGCTTCGAGCGGGAGCACAGATACGCAGTATTTT. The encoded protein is CAISESASSGSTDTQYF.

CDR3 amino acids: CASSDGGRKTKTQYF. CDR3 in DNA: TGTGCCAGCAGTGACGGCGGGAGAAAGACGAAGACCCAGTACTTC. The chain couples TRBV2 to TRBJ2-5; 7 bases are shared with TRBD2. CDR3 size: 15 residues. Germline loops: CDR1 SNHLY, CDR2 FYNNEI. With 3 bases clipped from V and 6 bases from J, the junction kept 10 bases outside the gene matches.

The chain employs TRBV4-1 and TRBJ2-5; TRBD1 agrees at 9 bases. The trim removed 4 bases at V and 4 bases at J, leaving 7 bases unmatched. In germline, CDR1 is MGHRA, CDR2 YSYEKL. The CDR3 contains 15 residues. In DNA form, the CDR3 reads TGCGCCAGCAGCCCTATCGGACAGGGGTTAGAGACCCAGTACTTC. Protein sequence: CASSPIGQGLETQYF.

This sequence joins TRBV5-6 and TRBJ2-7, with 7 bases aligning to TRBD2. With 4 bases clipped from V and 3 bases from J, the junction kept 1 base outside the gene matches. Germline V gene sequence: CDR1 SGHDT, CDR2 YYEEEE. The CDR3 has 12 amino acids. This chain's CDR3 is CASSGLDYEQYF. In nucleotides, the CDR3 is TGTGCCAGCAGCGGACTAGACTACGAGCAGTACTTC.

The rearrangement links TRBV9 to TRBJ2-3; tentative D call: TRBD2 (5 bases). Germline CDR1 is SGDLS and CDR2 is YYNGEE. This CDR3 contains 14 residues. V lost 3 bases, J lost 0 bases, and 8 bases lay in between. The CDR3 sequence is CASSGRWSTDTQYF. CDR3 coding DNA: TGTGCCAGCAGCGGGAGGTGGAGCACAGATACGCAGTATTTT.

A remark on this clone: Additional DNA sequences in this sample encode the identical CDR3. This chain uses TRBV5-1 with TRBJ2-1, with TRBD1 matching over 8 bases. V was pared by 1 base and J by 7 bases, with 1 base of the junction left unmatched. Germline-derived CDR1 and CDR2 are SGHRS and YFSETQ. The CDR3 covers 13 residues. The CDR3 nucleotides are TGCGCCAGCAGCTTGACAGGGGGGAATGAGCAGTTCTTC. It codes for CASSLTGGNEQFF.

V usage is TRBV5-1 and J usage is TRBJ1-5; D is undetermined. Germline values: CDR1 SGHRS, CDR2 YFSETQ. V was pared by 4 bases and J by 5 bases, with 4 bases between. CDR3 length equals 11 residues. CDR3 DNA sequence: TGCGCCAGCAGCCCATATCAGCCCCAGCATTTT. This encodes CASSPYQPQHF.

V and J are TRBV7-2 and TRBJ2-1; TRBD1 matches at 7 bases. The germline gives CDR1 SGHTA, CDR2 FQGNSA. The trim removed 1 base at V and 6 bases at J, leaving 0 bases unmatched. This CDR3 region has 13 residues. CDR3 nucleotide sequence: TGTGCCAGCAGCTTAGACAGGGGCAATGAGCAGTTCTTC. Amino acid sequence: CASSLDRGNEQFF.

The CDR3, as DNA: TGTGCCAGCAGCTTGGGAGGGGCTAGCGGGGGGCCCGCCTACGAGCAGTACGTC. As protein: CASSLGGASGGPAYEQYV. This chain joins TRBV5-4 and TRBJ2-7; 11 bases are a match to TRBD2. The V segment lost 0 bases and the J segment 2 bases; nucleotides outside the gene matches: 10. The CDR3 covers 18 residues. The germline V gene encodes CDR1 SGHNT and CDR2 YYREEE (reference sequence).

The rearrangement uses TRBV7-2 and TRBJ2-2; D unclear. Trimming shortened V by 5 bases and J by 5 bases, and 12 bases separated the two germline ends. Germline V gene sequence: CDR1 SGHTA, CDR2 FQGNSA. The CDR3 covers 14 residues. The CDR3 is CASSQARRTGELFF. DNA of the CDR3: TGTGCCAGCAGCCAAGCCCGGCGGACCGGGGAGCTGTTTTTT.

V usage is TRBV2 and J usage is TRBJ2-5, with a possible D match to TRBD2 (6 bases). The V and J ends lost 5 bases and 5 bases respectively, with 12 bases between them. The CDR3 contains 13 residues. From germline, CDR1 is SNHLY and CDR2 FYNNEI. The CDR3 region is CASSTGRQETQYF. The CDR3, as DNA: TGTGCCAGCAGTACCGGGAGACAGGAGACCCAGTACTTC.

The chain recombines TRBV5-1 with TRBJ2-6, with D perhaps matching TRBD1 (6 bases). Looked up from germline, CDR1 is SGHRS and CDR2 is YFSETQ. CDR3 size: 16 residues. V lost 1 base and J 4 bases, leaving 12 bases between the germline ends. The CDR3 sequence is CASSLPGAAGANVLTF. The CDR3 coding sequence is TGCGCCAGCAGCTTGCCAGGGGCGGCCGGGGCCAACGTCCTGACTTTC.

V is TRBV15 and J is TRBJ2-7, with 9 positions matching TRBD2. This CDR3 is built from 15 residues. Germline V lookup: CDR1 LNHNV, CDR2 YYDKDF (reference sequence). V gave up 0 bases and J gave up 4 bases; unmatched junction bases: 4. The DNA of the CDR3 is TGTGCCACCAGCAGAGATAGCGGGAGAGGGTACGAGCAGTACTTC. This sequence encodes CATSRDSGRGYEQYF.